This note documents a single T cell receptor (beta chain) sequence. Its antigen is still unknown. This sample is drawn from a study of T cell responses to AZD1222 COVID-19 vaccine. Broader study findings: Spike was spanned by vaccine-associated CD4 TCRs, with dominance at 160-218 and 743-854. Repertoire sampling was restricted to post-peak T cell response timepoints. Receipt of two AZD1222 doses was followed by a rise in Spike-specific TCR breadth and depth.

Method: immunoSEQ multiplex PCR; TCRdb's copy keeps in-frame clones and lacks some. The sample consists of some 95,000 clones, roughly 91% of them appearing once. Sample: peripheral blood, taken on day 0 of MenACWY control vaccination. This receptor was obtained from an adult in good health.

The CDR3 DNA follows: TGTGCCAGCAGCCCCCAGGCAGGGGTGGGGAATGAAAAACTGTTTTTT. Protein product: CASSPQAGVGNEKLFF. This chain links TRBV9 with TRBJ1-4; a weak D match, TRBD1 (6 bases). The V end was cut by 4 bases, the J end by 5 bases, with 18 bases between. CDR3 length: 16 residues. The germline gives CDR1 SGDLS, CDR2 YYNGEE.